The 8 T cell receptor beta chains below come from one sample, sequenced in a study of blood T cells in healthy people across ages. A second 7 to 11 cycle PCR used barcoded and J-beta primers. MiXCR, applied by TCRdb to the 5' RACE reads, yields one record per CDR3 protein. Among 700,000 to 900,000 distinct CDR3 sequences listed, about 55% were seen once. Material: blood. The receptor source for this set is an older man in good health.

The V gene is TRBV20-1, the J gene TRBJ2-7; 9 nucleotides align to TRBD2. This CDR3 region has 13 residues. The germline V gene encodes CDR1 DFQATT and CDR2 SNEGSKA (reference sequence). J gave up 5 bases and V 4 bases, and 6 bases lay outside the gene matches. The CDR3: CSAKIAGAHEQYF. The CDR3 nucleotides are TGCAGTGCTAAAATAGCGGGAGCCCACGAGCAGTACTTC.

The sample holds a few counts of this clonotype. This chain connects TRBV27 to TRBJ2-6; 8 bases agree with TRBD1. The CDR3 totals 14 residues. The junction had 3 bases not matched to a gene; V was cut back by 6 bases and J by 5 bases. CDR1 is MNHEY, CDR2 SMNVEV, per germline (reference sequence). The CDR3, as DNA: TGTGCCAGCAGGCGGGACAGGTGGGCCAACGTCCTGACTTTC. This sequence encodes CASRRDRWANVLTF.

The CDR3 sequence is CASSQESGVRNIQYF. The CDR3 DNA reads TGTGCCAGCAGCCAAGAGAGCGGCGTAAGGAACATTCAGTACTTC. The chain uses TRBV3-1 and TRBJ2-7; TRBD2 is a possible D gene (5 bases). The J call may not be correct, given that the DNA end is closer to TRBJ2-4. The CDR3 spans 15 residues. Germline CDR1 reads LGHDT; CDR2 reads YNNKEL (reference sequence).

The genes are TRBV20-1 and TRBJ2-7; TRBD2 matches 7 bases. The CDR3 has 12 amino acids. Germline CDR1 DFQATT, CDR2 SNEGSKA (reference sequence). The J segment lost 7 bases and the V segment lost 3 bases, leaving 6 bases of the junction unmatched. Here the CDR3 DNA reads TGCAGTGCTAGGAAGTCTAGCGGTGAGCAGTACTTC. This sequence encodes CSARKSSGEQYF.

This clonotype has a handful of counts. The V gene is TRBV12-5, the J gene TRBJ2-6, with D possibly being TRBD1 (5 bases). This CDR3 contains 16 residues. The germline V gene encodes CDR1 LGHNT and CDR2 FRNRAP. The DNA for the CDR3 is TGTGCCTCCTACGACAGTACCTTCAAGGGGGCCAACGTCCTGACTTTC. Translation: CASYDSTFKGANVLTF.

The chain employs TRBV10-1 and TRBJ1-1; 7 positions match TRBD1. This CDR3 spans 13 amino acids. Germline CDR1 and CDR2: WNHNN and SYGVQD (reference sequence). J was trimmed by 6 bases and V by 6 bases; bases with no gene match: 7. DNA for the CDR3: TGCGCCAGCAGACAGACAGGGTCCTCTGAAGCTTTCTTT. Protein product: CASRQTGSSEAFF.

This chain joins TRBV5-1 and TRBJ2-3; a weak D match, TRBD2 (6 bases). CDR3 length: 14 residues. The V gene's germline CDR1 is SGHRS and CDR2 YFSETQ. Trimming removed 4 bases at V and 14 bases at J, with 23 bases between. CDR3 loop: CASSPEGRHRYAYF. The CDR3 nucleotides read TGCGCCAGCAGCCCGGAGGGAAGACACAGATACGCGTATTTT.

This clonotype was seen a few times. The CDR3, as DNA: TGTGCCAGCAGGCCTCCAGGGGGCTTGACCAAAAACATTCAGTACTTC. This codes for CASRPPGGLTKNIQYF. The chain couples TRBV12-3 or TRBV12-4 to TRBJ2-4; 8 nucleotides align to TRBD1. CDR3 size: 16 residues. The ends lost 6 bases at V and 2 bases at J; junction bases unmatched: 9.